The 13 T cell receptor beta chains listed next were all sequenced from one sample in a study of breast tumors, draining lymph nodes, adjacent tissues. Breast cancer patients provided tissue from their axillary draining lymph nodes. A single record per CDR3 protein comes from TCRdb applying MiXCR to the multiplex PCR reads. The table lists 200,000 or so distinct CDR3 sequences, approximately 33% of them singletons. The source material was axillary lymph node tissue. These receptor sequences come from a female donor with breast cancer. Some clones in this sample may be carry-over from other donors' samples.

A remark on this clonotype: A much larger clone differs by one base, so this may be a read error. V gene TRBV6-6 combines with J gene TRBJ1-2; D unresolved. The V gene's germline CDR1 is MNHNY and CDR2 SVGAGI (reference sequence). This CDR3 comprises 15 residues. Trimming removed 7 bases at V and 1 base at J, with 16 bases between. This CDR3 reads CASIVDKGFNYGYTF. In nucleotides, the CDR3 is TGTGCCAGCATAGTCGACAAGGGCTTTAACTATGGCTACACCTTC.

With regard to this clonotype: This may be a read error: a much more frequent sequence differs by one nucleotide. The chain links TRBV11-2 to TRBJ2-5; maybe TRBD2 (5 bases). The CDR3 length is 13 residues. Per the germline V gene, CDR1 is SGHAT and CDR2 is FQNNGV. The CDR3 sequence: CASSYGIQATQYF. CDR3 coding DNA: TGTGCCAGCAGCTACGGGATCCAAGCGACCCAGTACTTC.

This clonotype has ten or more counts. This chain links TRBV4-1 with TRBJ2-7; TRBD2 might be the D (5 bases). In germline, CDR1 is MGHRA, CDR2 YSYEKL. The V end lost 0 bases, the J end lost 2 bases, and 14 bases lay between the germline ends. The CDR3 runs to 16 residues. DNA for the CDR3: TGCGCCAGCAGCCAAGATCCGAGCGGAACGACCTACGAGCAGTACTTC. This encodes CASSQDPSGTTYEQYF.

This clonotype was detected many times. This sequence joins TRBV18 and TRBJ2-7; 9 nucleotides agree with TRBD2. CDR1 KGHSH and CDR2 LQKENI come from the germline V gene. The CDR3 is 15 amino acids. V dropped 0 bases and J dropped 1; count of bases not matched to a gene: 1. The CDR3 region has the DNA TGTGCCAGCTCACCACCGGCGGGAGGGTCCTACGAGCAGTACTTC. This gives the protein CASSPPAGGSYEQYF.

The chain is built from TRBV7-2 and TRBJ2-1; D is unclear. Germline V CDR1 and CDR2: SGHTA, FQGNSA. V lost 5 bases to trimming and J lost 0 bases, with 5 bases between them. The CDR3 has 13 residues. In nucleotides, the CDR3 is TGTGCCAGCAGCCCCTACTCCTACAATGAGCAGTTCTTC. Translating gives CASSPYSYNEQFF.

A note on this clonotype: At one boundary the junction diverges from the germline segment, which might be a read error. This sequence joins TRBV14 and TRBJ2-2, with TRBD2 matching 9 bases. The CDR3 loop spans 17 amino acids. Per the germline V gene, CDR1 is SGHDN and CDR2 is FVKESK. The CDR3 DNA is TGTGCCAGCAGCCGTAAAACAAGCGGGAGGAACACCGCGGAGCTGTTTTTT. It is translated as CASSRKTSGRNTAELFF. The whole variable domain, remainder taken from reference TRBV14 and TRBJ2-2, is EAGVTQFPSHSVIEKGQTVTLRCDPISGHDNLYWYRRVMGKEIKFLLHFVKESKQDESGMPNNRFLAERTGGTYSTLKVQPAELEDSGVYFCASSRKTSGRNTAELFFGEGSRLTVL.

Note on this clonotype: Its ends do not fully match the called genes, so a read error is possible. V is TRBV6-4 and J is TRBJ2-7; TRBD1 matches 11 bases. CDR1 is MRHNA and CDR2 is SNTAGT in the germline V gene. This CDR3 has 19 amino acids. The CDR3 sequence: CASSHSRDRGFSSSYEQYF. In nucleotides, the CDR3 is TGTGCCAGCAGTCACTCCCGGGACAGGGGGTTCTCGAGCTCCTACGAGCAGTACTTC.

Comments on this clonotype: An end of the junction differs from the germline gene, which may be a read error. The chain joins TRBV19 to TRBJ2-3; 11 bases agree with TRBD2. Germline loops: CDR1 LNHDA, CDR2 SQIVND (reference sequence). CDR3 length: 15 residues. This CDR3 is CASMRSGGGTDTRHF. Written as DNA, the CDR3 is TGTGCCAGTATGCGTAGCGGGGGGGGCACAGATACGCGGCATTTT.

On this clonotype itself: This could be a read error, since a much larger clone is one nucleotide away. The chain uses TRBV5-6 and TRBJ1-2; TRBD1 might be the D (6 bases). The V gene's germline CDR1 is SGHDT and CDR2 YYEEEE. CDR3 length equals 14 residues. CDR3 bases: TGTGCCAGCAGCCCCCTGGACAGTAACTATGGCTGCACCTTC. Its protein is CASSPLDSNYGCTF. Filled out from reference TRBV5-6 and TRBJ1-2, the complete variable domain reads DAGVTQSPTHLIKTRGQQVTLRCSPKSGHDTVSWYQQALGQGPQFIFQYYEEEERQRGNFPDRFSGHQFPNYSSELNVNALLLGDSALYLCASSPLDSNYGCTFGSGTRLTVV.

This chain uses TRBV25-1 with TRBJ2-1, with a possible D match to TRBD2 (5 bases). The CDR3 consists of 16 residues. V lost 3 bases to trimming and J lost 4 bases, with 16 bases between them. Germline V gene lookup returns CDR1 MGHDK and CDR2 SYGVNS. Written as DNA, the CDR3 is TGTGCCAGCAGTGAGGCTAGCAGCACCGCGTACAATGAGCAGTTCTTC. The encoded protein is CASSEASSTAYNEQFF.

The J gene is TRBJ1-1, the V gene TRBV6-5; TRBD1 might be the D (6 bases). Germline CDR1 is MNHEY and CDR2 is SVGAGI. The CDR3 spans 13 residues. Trimming left V 5 bases short and J 11 bases short, with 18 bases between. The CDR3 spells CASSLLPRGEAFF. CDR3 DNA: TGTGCCAGCAGTCTCCTACCTAGGGGGGAGGCTTTCTTT.

DNA of the CDR3: TGTGCCAGCCTCCTCCGGTTGGGTCAGGGGGCGAAAAATGAGCAGTTCTTC. Its protein is CASLLRLGQGAKNEQFF. This chain links TRBV28 with TRBJ2-1, with 8 bases matching TRBD1. Losses at the gene ends were 8 bases for V and 7 bases for J; bases not matched to a gene: 19. The germline gives CDR1 MDHEN, CDR2 SYDVKM. This CDR3 comprises 17 residues.

This clonotype occurred many times. The chain employs TRBV19 and TRBJ1-3; D gene unclear. Germline V lookup: CDR1 LNHDA, CDR2 SQIVND (reference sequence). The V end was cut by 7 bases, the J end by 0 bases, with 10 bases between. CDR3 length: 14 residues. The DNA of the CDR3 is TGTGCCAGTAAAGATCAGAGCTCTGGAAACACCATATATTTT. Protein product: CASKDQSSGNTIYF.